This entry concerns a single T cell receptor beta chain. Its cognate antigen is unknown. This entry comes from a study of shared clonotypes between healthy human individuals. Study-wide context: The plates for each donor numbered three CD4 naive, three CD4 memory, two CD8 naive and one CD8 memory.

V was shortened by 5 bases and J by 6 bases, with 14 bases between the two germline ends. The germline V gene encodes CDR1 SQVTM and CDR2 ANQGSEA. The CDR3 is 12 residues long. Study findings and constraints: A reduction in generation probabilities was seen for non-shared clonotypes relative to those shared by all four donors.

The data were produced by immunoSEQ multiplex PCR, yet TCRdb's version contains in-frame clones alone and is incomplete. This table has some 1,600,000 clones, approximately 98% appearing once. The rearrangement links TRBV29-1 to TRBJ2-7; unclear D gene. The sample consisted of naive CD4+ T cells sorted from blood. Specified subset: CD45RA+ positively selected. The receptor comes from a man younger than 40 in good health. The CDR3 is CSVPFPPGEQYF. CDR3 coding DNA: TGCAGCGTTCCCTTCCCCCCGGGCGAGCAGTACTTC.